This T cell receptor (beta chain) was sequenced for a study of T cells in Graves' hyperthyroidism and ophthalmopathy. Study-level points and caveats: Model predictions of ophthalmopathy came a median approximately 6 months before onset. Ophthalmopathy cases were set apart from stable hyperthyroidism by a 13 V-J model. Clonotypes that were expanded in thyroid above 0.001 mostly appeared in blood too.

Under 3 months was the duration of disease in ophthalmopathy patients, who also had a Clinical Activity Score of at least 3 and a NOSPECS grade of at least 4. V gave up 3 bases and J gave up 0 bases, with 12 bases separating them. The CDR3 is 16 residues long. Looked up from germline, CDR1 is LNHNV and CDR2 is YYDKDF (reference sequence). Worth noting for this clonotype: Its antigen remains unidentified.

RNA transcripts gave rise to amplified TCR beta CDR3 regions. A first-round RT-PCR of the TCR CDR3 used the HTBI primer set. Using its own MiXCR run on the multiplex PCR reads, TCRdb lists one record per CDR3 protein. The sample yields 200,000 to 250,000 distinct CDR3 sequences, roughly 22% seen once. J is TRBJ1-5 and V is TRBV15; tentatively, D is TRBD1 (6 bases). Sequenced sample: blood. This TCR came from a woman aged 40-49 years with Graves' ophthalmopathy. CDR3 sequence (DNA): TGTGCCACCAGCAGGAGGGGGTCTAGTAGCAATCAGCCCCAGCATTTT. This encodes CATSRRGSSSNQPQHF.